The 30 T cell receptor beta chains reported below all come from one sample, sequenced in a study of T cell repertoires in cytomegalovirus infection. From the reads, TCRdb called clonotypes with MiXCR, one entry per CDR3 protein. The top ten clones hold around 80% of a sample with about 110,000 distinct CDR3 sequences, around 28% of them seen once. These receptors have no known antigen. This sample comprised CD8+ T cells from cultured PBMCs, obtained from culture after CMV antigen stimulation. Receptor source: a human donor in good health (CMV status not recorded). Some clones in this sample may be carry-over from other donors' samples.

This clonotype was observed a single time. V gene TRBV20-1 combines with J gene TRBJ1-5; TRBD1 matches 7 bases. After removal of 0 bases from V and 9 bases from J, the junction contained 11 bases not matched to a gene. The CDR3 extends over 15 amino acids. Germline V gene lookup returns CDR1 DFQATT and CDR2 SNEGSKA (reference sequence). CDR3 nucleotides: TGCAGTGCTAGAGATGAGGGGGCGACTGGGTGGCCCCAGCATTTT. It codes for CSARDEGATGWPQHF.

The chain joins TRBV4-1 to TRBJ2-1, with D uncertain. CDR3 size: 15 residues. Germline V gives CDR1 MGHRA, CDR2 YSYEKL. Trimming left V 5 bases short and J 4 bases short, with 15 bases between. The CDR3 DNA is TGCGCCAGCAGCTCACCCGGCGGCCTTTACAATGAGCAGTTCTTC. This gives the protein CASSSPGGLYNEQFF.

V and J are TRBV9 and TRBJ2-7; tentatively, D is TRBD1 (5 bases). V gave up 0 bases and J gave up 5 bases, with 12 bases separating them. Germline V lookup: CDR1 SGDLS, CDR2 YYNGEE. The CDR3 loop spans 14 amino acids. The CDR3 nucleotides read TGTGCCAGCAGCGTAGTGGGGATAGGGGACGAGCAGTACTTC. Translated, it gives CASSVVGIGDEQYF.

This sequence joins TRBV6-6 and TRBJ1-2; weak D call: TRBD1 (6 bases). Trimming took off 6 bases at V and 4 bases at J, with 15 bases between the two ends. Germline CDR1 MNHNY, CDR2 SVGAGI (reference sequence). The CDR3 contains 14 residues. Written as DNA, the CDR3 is TGTGCCAGCAGGGCCTGGACAGCCCTCTATGGCTACACCTTC. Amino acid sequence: CASRAWTALYGYTF.

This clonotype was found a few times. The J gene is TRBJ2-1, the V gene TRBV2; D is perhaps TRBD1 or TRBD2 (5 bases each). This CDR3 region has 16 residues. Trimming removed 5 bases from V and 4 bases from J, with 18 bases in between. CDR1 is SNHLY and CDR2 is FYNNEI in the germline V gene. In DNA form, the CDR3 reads TGTGCCAGCAGTCAGAGTCGGGACCCCTTATACAATGAGCAGTTCTTC. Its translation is CASSQSRDPLYNEQFF.

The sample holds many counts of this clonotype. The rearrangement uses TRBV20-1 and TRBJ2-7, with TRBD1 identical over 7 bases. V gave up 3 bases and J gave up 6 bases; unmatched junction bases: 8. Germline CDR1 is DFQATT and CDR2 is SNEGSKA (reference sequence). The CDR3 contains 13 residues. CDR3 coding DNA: TGCAGTGCTAGGCCCCCCGACAGGGCCGAGCAGTACTTC. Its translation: CSARPPDRAEQYF.

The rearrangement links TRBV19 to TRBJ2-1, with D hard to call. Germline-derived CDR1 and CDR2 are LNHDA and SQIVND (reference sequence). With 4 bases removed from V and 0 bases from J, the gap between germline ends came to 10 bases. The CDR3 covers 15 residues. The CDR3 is CASSTHLFSYNEQFF. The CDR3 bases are TGTGCCAGTAGTACCCACCTATTCTCCTACAATGAGCAGTTCTTC.

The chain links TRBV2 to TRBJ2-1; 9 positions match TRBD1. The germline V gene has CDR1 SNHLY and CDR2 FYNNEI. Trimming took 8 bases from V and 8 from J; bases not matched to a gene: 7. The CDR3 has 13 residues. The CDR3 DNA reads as TGTGCCAGCGACAGGGGGGATAGGGATGAGCAGTTCTTC. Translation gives CASDRGDRDEQFF.

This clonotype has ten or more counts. The CDR3 sequence: CASSSPSGVLTEAFF. The CDR3 DNA reads TGTGCCAGCAGCAGCCCTTCAGGGGTCCTTACTGAAGCTTTCTTT. This chain links TRBV7-6 with TRBJ1-1; tentative D call: TRBD1 (6 bases). CDR3 length equals 15 residues. Per the germline V gene, CDR1 is SGHVS and CDR2 is FNYEAQ. The ends were cut back, 5 bases at V and 5 bases at J, with 18 bases in the middle.

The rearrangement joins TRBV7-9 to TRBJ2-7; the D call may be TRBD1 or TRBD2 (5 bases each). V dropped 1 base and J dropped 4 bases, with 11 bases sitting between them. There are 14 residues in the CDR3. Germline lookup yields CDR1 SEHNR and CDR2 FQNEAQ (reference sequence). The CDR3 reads CASSLVGGGYEQYF. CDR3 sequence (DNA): TGTGCCAGCAGCTTAGTTGGGGGTGGATACGAGCAGTACTTC.

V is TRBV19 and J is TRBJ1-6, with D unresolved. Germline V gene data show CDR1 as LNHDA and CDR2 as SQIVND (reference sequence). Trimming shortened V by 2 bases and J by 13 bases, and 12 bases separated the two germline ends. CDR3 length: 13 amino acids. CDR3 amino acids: CASSISAASPLHF. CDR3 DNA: TGTGCCAGTAGTATATCCGCAGCCTCGCCCCTCCACTTT. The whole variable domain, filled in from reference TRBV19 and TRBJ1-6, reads DGGITQSPKYLFRKEGQNVTLSCEQNLNHDAMYWYRQDPGQGLRLIYYSQIVNDFQKGDIAEGYSVSREKKESFPLTVTSAQKNPTAFYLCASSISAASPLHFGNGTRLTVT.

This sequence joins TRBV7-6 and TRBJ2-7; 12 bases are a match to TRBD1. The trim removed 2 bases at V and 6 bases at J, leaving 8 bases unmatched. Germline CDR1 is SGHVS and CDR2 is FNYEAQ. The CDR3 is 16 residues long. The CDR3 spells CASSLRAGTGGFEQYF. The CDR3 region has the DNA TGTGCCAGCAGCTTAAGAGCCGGGACAGGGGGCTTCGAGCAGTACTTC.

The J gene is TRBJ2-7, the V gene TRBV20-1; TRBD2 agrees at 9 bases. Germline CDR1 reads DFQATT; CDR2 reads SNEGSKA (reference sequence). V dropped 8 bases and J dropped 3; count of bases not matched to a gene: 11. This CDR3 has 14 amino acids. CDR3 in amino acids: CSPTKGGGVYEQYF. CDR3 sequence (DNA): TGCAGTCCAACCAAGGGCGGGGGGGTCTACGAGCAGTACTTC.

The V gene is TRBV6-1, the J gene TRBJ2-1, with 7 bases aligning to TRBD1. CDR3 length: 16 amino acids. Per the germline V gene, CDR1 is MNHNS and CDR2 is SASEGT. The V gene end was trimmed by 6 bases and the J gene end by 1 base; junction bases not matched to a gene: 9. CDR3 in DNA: TGTGCCAGCAGCCCCACCGGGACAGTATCCTACAATGAGCAGTTCTTC. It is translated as CASSPTGTVSYNEQFF.

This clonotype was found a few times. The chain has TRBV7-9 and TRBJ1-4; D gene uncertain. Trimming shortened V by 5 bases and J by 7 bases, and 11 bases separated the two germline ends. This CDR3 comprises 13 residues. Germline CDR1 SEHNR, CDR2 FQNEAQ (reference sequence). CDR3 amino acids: CASSGLGGEKLFF. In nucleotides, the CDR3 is TGTGCCAGCAGCGGGCTCGGCGGTGAAAAACTGTTTTTT.

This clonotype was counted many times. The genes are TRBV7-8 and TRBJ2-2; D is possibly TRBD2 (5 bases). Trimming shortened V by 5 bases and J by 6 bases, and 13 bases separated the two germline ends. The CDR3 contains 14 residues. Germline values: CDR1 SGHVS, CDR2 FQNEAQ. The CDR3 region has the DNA TGTGCCAGCAGCCCTGACACCGGGGCCGGGGAGCTGTTTTTT. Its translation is CASSPDTGAGELFF.

The CDR3 nucleotides are TGTGCCAGCAGTTACAACCCCACGGGACTGGCGTACGAGCAGTACTTC. It yields the protein CASSYNPTGLAYEQYF. The V call is TRBV6-2 or TRBV6-3, the J call TRBJ2-7; D is perhaps TRBD2 (6 bases). With 2 bases removed from V and 4 bases from J, the gap between germline ends came to 18 bases. The CDR3 covers 16 residues. Germline values: CDR1 MNHEY, CDR2 SVGEGT.

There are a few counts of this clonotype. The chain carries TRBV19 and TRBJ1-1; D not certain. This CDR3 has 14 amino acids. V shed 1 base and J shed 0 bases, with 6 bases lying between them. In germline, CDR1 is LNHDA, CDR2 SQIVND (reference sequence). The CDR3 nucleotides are TGTGCCAGTAGTATAGGAGTGGTGAACACTGAAGCTTTCTTT. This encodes CASSIGVVNTEAFF.

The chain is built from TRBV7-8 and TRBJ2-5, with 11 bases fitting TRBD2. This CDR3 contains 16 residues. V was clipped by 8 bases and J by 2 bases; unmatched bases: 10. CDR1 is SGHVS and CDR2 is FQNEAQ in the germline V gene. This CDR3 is CASWGASGGPQETQYF. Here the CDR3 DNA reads TGTGCCAGCTGGGGAGCTAGCGGGGGGCCTCAAGAGACCCAGTACTTC.

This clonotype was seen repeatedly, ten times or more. CDR3 coding DNA: TGTGCCAGCAGCTTAAAGGGACAGCGCTACAATCAGCCCCAGCATTTT. The encoded protein is CASSLKGQRYNQPQHF. The rearrangement uses TRBV7-8 and TRBJ1-5; 7 nucleotides match TRBD1. The germline V gene has CDR1 SGHVS and CDR2 FQNEAQ. CDR3 size: 16 residues. V shed 2 bases and J 3 bases; nucleotides not matched to a gene: 7.

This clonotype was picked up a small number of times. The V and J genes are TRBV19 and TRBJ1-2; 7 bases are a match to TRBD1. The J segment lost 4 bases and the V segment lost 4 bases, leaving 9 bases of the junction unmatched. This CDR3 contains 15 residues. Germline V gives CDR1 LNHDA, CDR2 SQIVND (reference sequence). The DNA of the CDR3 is TGTGCCAGTAGTACCACCTCGGGACAGCCCTATGGCTACACCTTC. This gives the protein CASSTTSGQPYGYTF.

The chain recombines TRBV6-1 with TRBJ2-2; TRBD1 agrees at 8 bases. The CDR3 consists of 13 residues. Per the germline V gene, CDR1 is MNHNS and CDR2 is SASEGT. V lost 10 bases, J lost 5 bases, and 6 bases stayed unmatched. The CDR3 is CANQGAWTGELFF. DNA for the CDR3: TGTGCCAACCAGGGGGCATGGACCGGGGAGCTGTTTTTT.

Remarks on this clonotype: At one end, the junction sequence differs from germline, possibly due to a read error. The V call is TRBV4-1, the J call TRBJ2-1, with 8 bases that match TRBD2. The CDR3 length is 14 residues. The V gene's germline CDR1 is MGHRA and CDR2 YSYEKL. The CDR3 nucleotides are TGCACCAGCAGCCAACCAGGACTAGCTGGTGAGCAGTTCTTC. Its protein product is CTSSQPGLAGEQFF.

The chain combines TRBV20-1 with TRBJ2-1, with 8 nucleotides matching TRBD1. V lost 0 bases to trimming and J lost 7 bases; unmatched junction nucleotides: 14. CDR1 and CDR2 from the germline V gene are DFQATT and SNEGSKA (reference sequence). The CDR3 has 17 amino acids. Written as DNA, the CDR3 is TGCAGTGCTAGAGACCTTAAAGGGCAGGGGGCAGAGAATGAGCAGTTCTTC. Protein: CSARDLKGQGAENEQFF.

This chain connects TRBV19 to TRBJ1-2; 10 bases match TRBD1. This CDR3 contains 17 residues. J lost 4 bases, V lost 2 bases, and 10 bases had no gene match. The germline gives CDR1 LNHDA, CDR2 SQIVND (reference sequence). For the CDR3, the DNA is TGTGCCAGTAGTATAATGACAGGGGGCGATCGGAGCTATGGCTACACCTTC. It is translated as CASSIMTGGDRSYGYTF.

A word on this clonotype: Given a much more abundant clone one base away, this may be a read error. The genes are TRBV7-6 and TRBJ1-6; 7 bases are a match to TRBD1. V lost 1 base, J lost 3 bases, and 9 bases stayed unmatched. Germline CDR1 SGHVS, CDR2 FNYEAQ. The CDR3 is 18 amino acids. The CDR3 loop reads CASSLVQGDSLYNSPLHF. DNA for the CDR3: TGTGCCAGCAGCTTAGTTCAAGGGGACAGCCTCTATAATTCACCCCTCCACTTT.

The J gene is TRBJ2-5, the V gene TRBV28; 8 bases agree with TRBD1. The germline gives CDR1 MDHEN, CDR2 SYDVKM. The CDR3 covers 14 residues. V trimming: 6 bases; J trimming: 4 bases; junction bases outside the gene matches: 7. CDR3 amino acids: CASSNQGAGETQYF. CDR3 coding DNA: TGTGCCAGCAGCAACCAGGGGGCGGGAGAGACCCAGTACTTC. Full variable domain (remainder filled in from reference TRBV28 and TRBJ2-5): DVKVTQSSRYLVKRTGEKVFLECVQDMDHENMFWYRQDPGLGLRLIYFSYDVKMKEKGDIPEGYSVSREKKERFSLILESASTNQTSMYLCASSNQGAGETQYFGPGTRLLVL.

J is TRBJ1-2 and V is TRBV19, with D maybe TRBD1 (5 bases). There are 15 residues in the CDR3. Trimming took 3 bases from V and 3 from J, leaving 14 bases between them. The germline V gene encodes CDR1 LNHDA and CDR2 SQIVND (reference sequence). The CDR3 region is CASSMTWGRHYGYTF. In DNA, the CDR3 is TGTGCCAGTAGTATGACATGGGGCAGGCACTATGGCTACACCTTC. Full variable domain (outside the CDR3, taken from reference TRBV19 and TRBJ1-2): DGGITQSPKYLFRKEGQNVTLSCEQNLNHDAMYWYRQDPGQGLRLIYYSQIVNDFQKGDIAEGYSVSREKKESFPLTVTSAQKNPTAFYLCASSMTWGRHYGYTFGSGTRLTVV.

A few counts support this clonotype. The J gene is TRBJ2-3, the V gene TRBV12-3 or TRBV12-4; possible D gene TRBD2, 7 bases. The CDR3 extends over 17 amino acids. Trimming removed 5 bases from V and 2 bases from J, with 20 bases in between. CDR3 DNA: TGTGCCAGCAGTCCACCCGACGGGGGGCCGGACACAGATACGCAGTATTTT. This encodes CASSPPDGGPDTDTQYF.

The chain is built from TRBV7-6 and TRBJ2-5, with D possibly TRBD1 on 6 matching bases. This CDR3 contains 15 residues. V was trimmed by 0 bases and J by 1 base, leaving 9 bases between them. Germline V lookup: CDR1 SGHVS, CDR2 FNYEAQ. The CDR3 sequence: CASSLARTAQETQYF. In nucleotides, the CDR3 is TGTGCCAGCAGCTTAGCGAGGACAGCCCAAGAGACCCAGTACTTC.